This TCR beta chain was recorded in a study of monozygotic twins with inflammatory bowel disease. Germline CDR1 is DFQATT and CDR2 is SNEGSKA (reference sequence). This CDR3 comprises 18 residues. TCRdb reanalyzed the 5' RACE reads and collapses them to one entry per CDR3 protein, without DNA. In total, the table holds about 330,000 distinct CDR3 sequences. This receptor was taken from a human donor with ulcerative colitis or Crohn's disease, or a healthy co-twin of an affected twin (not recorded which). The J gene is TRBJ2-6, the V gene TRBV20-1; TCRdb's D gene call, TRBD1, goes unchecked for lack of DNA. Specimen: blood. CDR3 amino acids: CSAREPPGSHSGANVLTF.